Sequencing of this TCR beta chain was carried out in a study of T cells in Graves' hyperthyroidism and ophthalmopathy. Trimming removed 2 bases at V and 0 bases at J, with 17 bases between. Germline V gives CDR1 GTSNPN, CDR2 SVGIG (reference sequence). This CDR3 comprises 17 residues. This clonotype was counted ten times or more. There were TCR beta CDR3 regions amplified from RNA transcripts. When the TCR CDR3 underwent first-round RT-PCR, the HTBI primer set was used. One entry per CDR3 protein results from TCRdb running MiXCR on the multiplex PCR reads. The profile shows 400,000 or so distinct CDR3 sequences, around 15% of them singletons.

The clonotype originates from a woman aged 60-70 years with Graves' ophthalmopathy. Sequences were obtained from blood. This sequence joins TRBV30 and TRBJ2-1, with D possibly being TRBD1 (7 bases). Here the CDR3 DNA reads TGTGCCTGGAGTTCGCGGAGGGGGCCTAGCTCCTACAATGAGCAGTTCTTC. Encoded protein: CAWSSRRGPSSYNEQFF.